Listed below are T cell receptor beta chains from one sample, sequenced in a study of T cells in tumors after PD-1 blockade. TCRdb's table, derived via immunoSEQ multiplex PCR, lists solely in-frame clones and lacks some. Here the sample spans about 19,000 clones, over 70% being singletons. Sequenced material: PBMCs, taken after anti-PD-1 therapy. Receptors originate from a human donor with advanced basal cell or squamous cell carcinoma (not recorded which). CDR3s include the opening cysteine and the closing phenylalanine or tryptophan. The order of the fields is clone size, J gene, D gene, V gene, CDR3 protein, CDR3 DNA. The D gene is left open where the match is weak. Clone sizes are given selectively: once, few, many, or a class where the clone is expanded.

. | TRBJ2-1 | . | TRBV6-4 | CASSDSSLSGGLNEQFF | TGTGCCAGCAGTGACTCGAGTCTTAGCGGAGGGTTGAATGAGCAGTTCTTC
. | TRBJ2-7 | . | TRBV5-1 | CASSFRTEGSYEQYF | TGCGCCAGCAGCTTCCGGACAGAGGGTTCCTACGAGCAGTACTTC
. | TRBJ2-3 | TRBD2 | TRBV18 | CASSPPNGLAANRGDTQYF | TGTGCCAGCTCACCACCGAACGGACTAGCGGCCAACCGGGGGGATACGCAGTATTTT
. | TRBJ2-5 | TRBD2 | TRBV10-3 | CAISELSGGVETQYF | TGTGCCATCAGTGAGCTGAGCGGGGGGGTAGAGACCCAGTACTTC
few | TRBJ2-1 | . | TRBV28 | CASSFVSGAPYNEQFF | TGTGCCAGCAGTTTCGTCTCAGGGGCACCCTACAATGAGCAGTTCTTC
. | TRBJ1-2 | . | TRBV5-1 | CASSWDGDYGYTF | TGCGCCAGCAGCTGGGACGGTGACTATGGCTACACCTTC
. | TRBJ1-4 | . | TRBV7-9 | CASSSWAVGFELFF | TGTGCCAGCAGCTCTTGGGCGGTAGGCTTTGAACTGTTTTTT
. | TRBJ2-4 | TRBD1 | TRBV27 | CASSLGVQGKNIQYF | TGTGCCAGCAGTTTGGGTGTACAGGGGAAAAACATTCAGTACTTC
. | TRBJ2-1 | . | TRBV5-1 | CASTISRASSSYNEQFF | TGCGCCAGCACAATTAGTCGCGCTTCCAGCTCCTACAATGAGCAGTTCTTC
. | TRBJ2-7 | . | TRBV28 | CASSHTTAFSYEQYF | TGTGCCAGCAGCCATACAACAGCATTCTCCTACGAGCAGTACTTC
once | TRBJ2-7 | TRBD2 | TRBV2 | CASRGPGSGGQYF | TGTGCCAGCAGGGGCCCCGGATCGGGGGGGCAGTACTTC
. | TRBJ2-7 | . | TRBV28 | CASSFGGFSYEQYF | TGTGCCAGCAGTTTCGGCGGGTTTTCCTACGAGCAGTACTTC
. | TRBJ2-1 | TRBD2 | TRBV27 | CASSQTSDLSYNEQFF | TGTGCCAGCAGTCAGACTAGCGACCTATCCTACAATGAGCAGTTCTTC
. | TRBJ2-7 | . | TRBV6-5 | CASSSHQGYEQYF | TGTGCCAGCAGTTCACACCAGGGGTACGAGCAGTACTTC
. | TRBJ2-5 | . | TRBV4-1 | CASSQLQGVRETQYF | TGCGCCAGCAGCCAACTCCAGGGCGTTCGGGAGACCCAGTACTTC
. | TRBJ2-2 | . | TRBV9 | CASSVNTGELFF | TGTGCCAGCAGCGTCAACACCGGGGAGCTGTTTTTT
. | TRBJ2-1 | . | TRBV9 | CASSVGLLGLYNEQFF | TGTGCCAGCAGCGTAGGTCTGTTAGGGCTCTACAATGAGCAGTTCTTC
. | TRBJ2-7 | TRBD2 | TRBV6-1 | CASSEMASGGYEQYF | TGTGCCAGCAGTGAAATGGCTAGCGGGGGGTACGAGCAGTACTTC
. | TRBJ1-6 | . | TRBV7-2 | CASSLRHYNSPLHF | TGTGCCAGCAGCTTAAGACATTATAATTCACCCCTCCACTTT
. | TRBJ2-2 | TRBD2 | TRBV28 | CASSLVPAGGPDTGELFF | TGTGCCAGCAGTTTAGTGCCAGCGGGAGGGCCAGACACCGGGGAGCTGTTTTTT
. | TRBJ2-3 | TRBD2 | TRBV24-1 | CATSGPSGGADTQYF | TGTGCCACCAGTGGCCCTAGCGGGGGGGCAGATACGCAGTATTTT
. | TRBJ1-1 | . | TRBV10-3 | CAISESPADLNTEAFF | TGTGCCATCAGTGAGTCTCCCGCAGACTTGAACACTGAAGCTTTCTTT
. | TRBJ2-5 | TRBD1 | TRBV5-4 | CASRDGTAEETQYF | TGTGCCAGCAGAGACGGGACAGCCGAAGAGACCCAGTACTTC
. | TRBJ1-5 | TRBD1 | TRBV2 | CASSGAGQVNQPQHF | TGTGCCAGCAGTGGGGCGGGACAGGTCAATCAGCCCCAGCATTTT
. | TRBJ2-1 | TRBD2 | TRBV11-2 | CASSRTTSGLSSYNEQFF | TGTGCCAGCAGCCGAACGACTAGCGGATTAAGCTCCTACAATGAGCAGTTCTTC
few | TRBJ2-7 | TRBD2 | TRBV5-4 | CASSLASSGSPYEQYF | TGTGCCAGCAGCTTGGCCAGTAGCGGGAGCCCCTACGAGCAGTACTTC
. | TRBJ1-5 | . | TRBV7-6 | CASSLAAGYNQPQHF | TGTGCCAGCAGCTTAGCAGCAGGGTACAATCAGCCCCAGCATTTT
. | TRBJ1-3 | TRBD1 | TRBV5-1 | CASSRTGGSGNTIYF | TGCGCCAGCAGCAGGACAGGGGGTTCTGGAAACACCATATATTTT
few | TRBJ2-7 | . | TRBV5-6 | CASSPTAVSYEQYF | TGTGCCAGCAGCCCCACGGCGGTGTCCTACGAGCAGTACTTC
once | TRBJ2-1 | . | TRBV24-1 | CATSDSTRNEQFF | TGTGCCACCAGTGATTCCACCCGTAATGAGCAGTTCTTC
. | TRBJ2-3 | . | TRBV5-1 | CASSVGRTDTQYF | TGCGCCAGCAGCGTGGGGCGGACAGATACGCAGTATTTT
. | TRBJ2-5 | TRBD1 | TRBV19 | CASSKAGGAETQYF | TGTGCCAGTAGTAAAGCAGGGGGCGCGGAGACCCAGTACTTC
. | TRBJ1-1 | . | TRBV6-5 | CASRSPGSAEAFF | TGTGCCAGCAGGTCCCCTGGGTCTGCTGAAGCTTTCTTT
once | TRBJ1-5 | . | TRBV2 | CASSEAGLVHSNQPQHF | TGTGCCAGCAGTGAAGCGGGCTTAGTCCATAGCAATCAGCCCCAGCATTTT
. | TRBJ2-1 | . | TRBV21-1 | CASRDLAGDYNEQFF | TGTGCCAGCAGGGACCTAGCGGGAGACTACAATGAGCAGTTCTTC
once | TRBJ1-1 | . | TRBV29-1 | CSVVTSHKAFF | TGCAGCGTTGTAACTTCCCACAAAGCTTTCTTT
few | TRBJ2-3 | TRBD2 | TRBV4-2 | CASSPQRGGSTDTQYF | TGTGCCAGCAGTCCCCAGCGGGGGGGTAGCACAGATACGCAGTATTTT
. | TRBJ2-5 | . | TRBV5-6 | CASSPPREETQYF | TGTGCCAGCAGCCCCCCGCGGGAAGAGACCCAGTACTTC
once | TRBJ1-1 | . | TRBV4-2 | CASSQEGTGAEAFF | TGTGCCAGCAGCCAAGAGGGAACGGGAGCTGAAGCTTTCTTT
. | TRBJ1-2 | TRBD1 | TRBV2 | CASSERDRDYGYTF | TGTGCCAGCAGTGAGCGGGACAGAGACTATGGCTACACCTTC
. | TRBJ2-3 | . | TRBV4-1 | CASSQDPGGRGADTQYF | TGCGCCAGCAGCCAAGATCCAGGTGGGAGAGGGGCAGATACGCAGTATTTT
. | TRBJ2-7 | . | TRBV3-1/TRBV3-2 | CASSQDEGRQAYEQYF | TGTGCCAGCAGCCAAGATGAGGGGAGACAGGCCTACGAGCAGTACTTC
. | TRBJ1-5 | . | TRBV5-1 | CASSFEGNQPQHF | TGCGCCAGCAGCTTTGAGGGCAATCAGCCCCAGCATTTT
. | TRBJ2-2 | . | TRBV27 | CASSPILKGTGELFF | TGTGCCAGCAGCCCTATCTTGAAGGGCACCGGGGAGCTGTTTTTT
. | TRBJ2-1 | . | TRBV21-1 | CASSKATVCNEQFF | TGTGCCAGCAGCAAAGCGACAGTTTGCAATGAGCAGTTCTTC
. | TRBJ2-3 | . | TRBV20-1 | CSASFQGLTDTQYF | TGCAGTGCTAGTTTTCAGGGGCTAACAGATACGCAGTATTTT
. | TRBJ2-1 | TRBD2 | TRBV7-8 | CASSLHFRAGGVGEQFF | TGTGCCAGCAGCTTACATTTCCGGGCGGGAGGTGTTGGTGAGCAGTTCTTC
few | TRBJ2-3 | TRBD2 | TRBV5-8 | CASSLAAGGTTDTQYF | TGTGCCAGCAGCTTGGCAGCGGGAGGGACCACAGATACGCAGTATTTT